The 28 T cell receptor beta chains below come from one sample, sequenced in a study of blood T cell repertoires in COVID-19. Here immunoSEQ multiplex PCR was the method, and the copy in TCRdb shows in-frame clones only, minus some. The sample lists 250,000 to 350,000 clones, 80% to 90% occurring once. Sequencing was done on a sample of peripheral blood. These receptors originate from a woman aged 30 to 39 with active or convalescent COVID-19.

The chain links TRBV19 to TRBJ2-4; D not certain. The CDR3 runs 15 residues. Deletions cut 4 bases from V and 1 base from J, with 11 bases between. Germline V lookup: CDR1 LNHDA, CDR2 SQIVND (reference sequence). The CDR3 protein is CASSRGIGAKNIQYF. The CDR3 DNA follows: TGTGCCAGTAGTAGAGGTATTGGGGCCAAAAACATTCAGTACTTC.

The rearrangement uses TRBV29-1 and TRBJ1-1; 8 positions agree with TRBD1. The J segment lost 4 bases and the V segment lost 5 bases, leaving 9 bases of the junction unmatched. Germline CDR1 is SQVTM and CDR2 is ANQGSEA. The CDR3 consists of 14 residues. DNA for the CDR3: TGCAGCGTTACCCCGACAGGGGTACGCACTGAAGCTTTCTTT. The encoded protein is CSVTPTGVRTEAFF.

The chain links TRBV5-4 to TRBJ1-2, with 9 bases aligning to TRBD1. This CDR3 is built from 15 residues. The ends lost 0 bases at V and 5 bases at J; junction bases unmatched: 5. CDR1 SGHNT and CDR2 YYREEE come from the germline V gene (reference sequence). The CDR3 protein is CASSLAGQGDYGYTF. In DNA form, the CDR3 reads TGTGCCAGCAGCTTGGCGGGACAGGGCGATTATGGCTACACCTTC.

The chain couples TRBV30 to TRBJ1-1; TRBD1 is a possible D gene (5 bases). This CDR3 region has 14 residues. Germline V gene sequence: CDR1 GTSNPN, CDR2 SVGIG (reference sequence). The V end was cut by 2 bases, the J end by 1 base, with 11 bases between. The chain's CDR3 is CAWSLMGGNTEAFF. The CDR3 bases are TGTGCCTGGAGTTTGATGGGGGGGAACACTGAAGCTTTCTTT.

This clone has only a few counts. This chain uses TRBV7-2 with TRBJ2-2, with 8 positions matching TRBD1. Looked up from germline, CDR1 is SGHTA and CDR2 is FQGNSA. The length of the CDR3 is 14 residues. J was trimmed by 5 bases and V by 4 bases; bases with no gene match: 3. CDR3 in amino acids: CASSYRTGTGELFF. The CDR3 DNA reads TGTGCCAGCAGCTACCGGACAGGGACCGGGGAGCTGTTTTTT.

The V gene is TRBV3-1 (or the pseudogene TRBV3-2), the J gene TRBJ2-5; tentatively, D is TRBD1 (6 bases). V gave up 0 bases and J gave up 1 base, with 9 bases separating them. Per the germline V gene, CDR1 is LGHDT and CDR2 is YNNKEL (reference sequence). This CDR3 spans 15 amino acids. This CDR3 reads CASSQEGHLQETQYF. CDR3 nucleotides: TGTGCCAGCAGCCAAGAGGGACACCTCCAAGAGACCCAGTACTTC.

The gene calls are TRBV30 and TRBJ1-3, with TRBD1 matching 8 bases. The CDR3 contains 13 residues. The J segment lost 0 bases and the V segment lost 5 bases, leaving 0 bases of the junction unmatched. Germline V gene sequence: CDR1 GTSNPN, CDR2 SVGIG (reference sequence). The chain's CDR3 is CAWDRGSGNTIYF. As DNA, the CDR3 is TGTGCCTGGGACAGGGGCTCTGGAAACACCATATATTTT.

J is TRBJ2-7 and V is TRBV9, with 8 nucleotides matching TRBD1. The V gene's germline CDR1 is SGDLS and CDR2 YYNGEE. The J segment lost 2 bases and the V segment lost 4 bases, leaving 14 bases of the junction unmatched. This CDR3 is 17 amino acids long. Here the CDR3 reads CASSPSGGQGLPYEQYF. The CDR3 coding sequence is TGTGCCAGCAGCCCAAGTGGAGGACAGGGATTACCCTACGAGCAGTACTTC.

This clone was seen a few times. This sequence joins TRBV28 and TRBJ2-1; 14 bases are a match to TRBD2. Trimming cost V 2 bases and J 9 bases; bases outside gene matches: 6. The CDR3 has 16 amino acids. Per germline, CDR1 MDHEN and CDR2 SYDVKM. In DNA, the CDR3 is TGTGCCAGCAGTTTAGAGGGGACTAGCGGGGGAGGTGAGCAGTTCTTC. Protein product: CASSLEGTSGGGEQFF.

On this clone: The sample has other DNA sequences that encode this CDR3 too. The chain uses TRBV24-1 and TRBJ1-4; 9 bases are a match to TRBD1. The CDR3 runs 15 residues. V dropped 9 bases and J dropped 8; count of bases not matched to a gene: 12. From germline, CDR1 is KGHDR and CDR2 SFDVKD. CDR3 sequence: CATSDPGQGGEKLFF. DNA for the CDR3: TGTGCCACCTCTGACCCGGGACAGGGAGGGGAAAAACTGTTTTTT.

Ten or more counts support this clone. Other DNA sequences in this specimen translate into the identical CDR3. The chain combines TRBV7-9 with TRBJ2-2, with TRBD2 matching over 8 bases. V lost 5 bases and J lost 4; bases outside the gene matches: 3. This CDR3 comprises 14 residues. Germline CDR1 and CDR2: SEHNR and FQNEAQ (reference sequence). The CDR3 DNA reads as TGTGCCAGCAGCCGGGGGGGCAGCACCGGGGAGCTGTTTTTT. The encoded protein is CASSRGGSTGELFF.

J is TRBJ1-4 and V is TRBV2, with TRBD1 as a possible D gene (6 bases). This CDR3 has 15 amino acids. Germline CDR1 reads SNHLY; CDR2 reads FYNNEI. The V gene lost 2 bases and the J gene lost 4 bases, with 11 bases spanning the gap. The CDR3 DNA is TGTGCCAGCAGTGAAAGAGGACAGCTTAATGAAAAACTGTTTTTT. Translation gives CASSERGQLNEKLFF.

About this clone itself: Other DNA sequences in this sample translate to the same CDR3. The chain recombines TRBV11-2 with TRBJ1-4; D not resolved. Germline V CDR1 and CDR2: SGHAT, FQNNGV. V lost 5 bases to trimming and J lost 6 bases, with 4 bases between them. The CDR3 spans 11 residues. The CDR3, as DNA: TGTGCCAGCAGCCCTGATGAAAAACTGTTTTTT. It yields the protein CASSPDEKLFF.

This clone was found a few times. V and J are TRBV5-4 and TRBJ1-3; TRBD1 agrees at 8 bases. J gave up 9 bases and V 4 bases, and 9 bases lay outside the gene matches. The V gene's germline CDR1 is SGHNT and CDR2 YYREEE (reference sequence). CDR3 length: 14 residues. The CDR3 protein is CASSLGQGVSTIYF. As DNA, the CDR3 is TGTGCCAGCAGCCTTGGACAGGGAGTTAGCACCATATATTTT.

V and J are TRBV11-2 and TRBJ1-1; the match to TRBD1 covers 7 bases. The CDR3 is 14 residues long. The trim removed 5 bases at V and 4 bases at J, leaving 7 bases unmatched. CDR1 SGHAT and CDR2 FQNNGV come from the germline V gene. Written as DNA, the CDR3 is TGTGCCAGCAGCCCGAGACAGGGAGCCACTGAAGCTTTCTTT. Translated: CASSPRQGATEAFF.

The rearrangement joins TRBV10-2 to TRBJ1-2, with 9 bases lining up with TRBD1. J lost 8 bases, V lost 6 bases, and 16 bases had no gene match. Germline CDR1 reads WSHSY; CDR2 reads SAAADI. CDR3 length: 16 residues. Written as DNA, the CDR3 is TGCGCCAGCAGGGATACCGGAACCACAGGGGGCGAGGGCTACACCTTC. It translates to CASRDTGTTGGEGYTF.

The chain employs TRBV7-9 and TRBJ1-1, with no clear D. Deletions cut 0 bases from V and 5 bases from J, with 10 bases between. The CDR3 has 14 residues. Germline-derived CDR1 and CDR2 are SEHNR and FQNEAQ (reference sequence). The CDR3 DNA follows: TGTGCCAGCAGCTTAGCGCAGGTTGAAACTGAAGCTTTCTTT. Protein product: CASSLAQVETEAFF.

The chain links TRBV6-5 to TRBJ2-5; 10 bases align to TRBD1. The CDR3 is made up of 14 amino acids. J was trimmed by 11 bases and V by 4 bases; bases with no gene match: 10. Germline V gene lookup returns CDR1 MNHEY and CDR2 SVGAGI. The CDR3, as DNA: TGTGCCAGCAGTTCCGGGACAGGGGCCTTGTGGCAGTACTTC. As protein: CASSSGTGALWQYF.

V is TRBV28 and J is TRBJ2-5, with D maybe TRBD1 (6 bases). The length of the CDR3 is 13 residues. Per the germline V gene, CDR1 is MDHEN and CDR2 is SYDVKM. Between the trimmed V and J ends, which lost 5 bases and 1 base, there was a span of 8 bases. The CDR3 DNA reads TGTGCCAGCAGTGGACAGTTCCAAGAGACCCAGTACTTC. Translated, it gives CASSGQFQETQYF.

The genes are TRBV10-3 and TRBJ1-6, with 11 bases lining up with TRBD1. Germline V gives CDR1 ENHRY, CDR2 SYGVKD. The CDR3 spans 17 residues. J gave up 9 bases and V 0 bases, and 7 bases lay outside the gene matches. The CDR3 coding sequence is TGTGCCATCAGTGAGTCCAGGCCCGGGACAGGGGGTTCACCCCTCCACTTT. Translation: CAISESRPGTGGSPLHF.

The V call is TRBV27, the J call TRBJ1-1, with 7 bases that match TRBD1. CDR1 and CDR2 from the germline V gene are MNHEY and SMNVEV (reference sequence). V lost 5 bases to trimming and J lost 4 bases; unmatched junction nucleotides: 13. CDR3 length equals 16 residues. CDR3 sequence reads: CASSPKFRGLSTEAFF. CDR3 DNA sequence: TGTGCCAGCAGTCCGAAATTCAGGGGGTTGAGCACTGAAGCTTTCTTT.

The J gene is TRBJ2-1, the V gene TRBV29-1; D is perhaps TRBD2 (6 bases). CDR3 length equals 11 residues. V lost 7 bases to trimming and J lost 8 bases, with 12 bases between them. Germline V gene sequence: CDR1 SQVTM, CDR2 ANQGSEA. The CDR3 DNA reads as TGCAGCGAGAGGCGGGGCGATGAGCAGTTCTTC. This translates into CSERRGDEQFF.

CDR3 in DNA: TGTGCCAGCAGCCCGTATTTCGGGGGGGAGACCCAGTACTTC. Protein: CASSPYFGGETQYF. The J gene is TRBJ2-5, the V gene TRBV11-2; 7 bases fit TRBD2. CDR1 and CDR2 from the germline V gene are SGHAT and FQNNGV. The V gene end was trimmed by 5 bases and the J gene end by 5 bases; junction bases not matched to a gene: 8. The CDR3 is 14 amino acids.

The gene calls are TRBV3-1 (or the pseudogene TRBV3-2) and TRBJ1-2; D unclear. Germline V gives CDR1 LGHDT, CDR2 YNNKEL (reference sequence). Trimming removed 5 bases from V and 4 bases from J, with 11 bases in between. The CDR3 consists of 13 residues. The CDR3 DNA follows: TGTGCCAGCAGCAATGGCGGATCCTATGGCTACACCTTC. It is translated as CASSNGGSYGYTF.

J is TRBJ2-7 and V is TRBV6-2 or TRBV6-3, with TRBD1 matching 8 bases. This CDR3 has 14 residues. The J segment lost 4 bases and the V segment lost 6 bases, leaving 8 bases of the junction unmatched. From germline, CDR1 is MNHEY and CDR2 SVGEGT. CDR3 in amino acids: CASSRTGSFYEQYF. CDR3 bases: TGTGCCAGCAGCCGGACAGGGAGCTTTTACGAGCAGTACTTC.

The chain combines TRBV6-1 with TRBJ2-5; weak D call: TRBD1 (5 bases). Germline lookup yields CDR1 MNHNS and CDR2 SASEGT. The CDR3 runs to 15 residues. Trimming removed 2 bases from V and 6 bases from J, with 16 bases in between. CDR3 nucleotide sequence: TGTGCCAGCAGTGAAATGGCCAGGGTTGTTAAGACCCAGTACTTC. This codes for CASSEMARVVKTQYF.

The J gene is TRBJ2-1, the V gene TRBV7-2; 11 nucleotides agree with TRBD2. V was pared by 3 bases and J by 9 bases, with 4 bases of the junction left unmatched. The CDR3 totals 14 residues. Germline loops: CDR1 SGHTA, CDR2 FQGNSA. In DNA, the CDR3 is TGTGCCAGCAGCTTTAGCGGGGGGGCGCGTGAGCAGTTCTTC. This sequence encodes CASSFSGGAREQFF. The variable domain in full, with the rest retrieved from reference TRBV7-2 and TRBJ2-1, is GAGVSQSPSNKVTEKGKDVELRCDPISGHTALYWYRQSLGQGLEFLIYFQGNSAPDKSGLPSDRFSAERTGGSVSTLTIQRTQQEDSAVYLCASSFSGGAREQFFGPGTRLTVL.

This chain uses TRBV12-3 or TRBV12-4 with TRBJ1-5; no reliable D call. Trimming removed 8 bases from V and 4 bases from J, with 12 bases in between. The CDR3 is 13 residues long. The CDR3 DNA reads as TGTGCCAGCGCATCAGCACAGAATCAGCCCCAGCATTTT. The encoded protein is CASASAQNQPQHF.